This TCR beta chain was obtained from a study of beta chain features in type 1 diabetes. Study-level points and caveats: For TCRB rearrangement, an influence of HLA type remained unresolved here.

Note on this clone: Its antigen is not identified.

Sequenced material consisted of expressed TCRB transcripts (all of the isolated RNA was reverse transcribed). Here immunoSEQ multiplex PCR was the method, and the copy in TCRdb shows in-frame clones only, minus some. Among hundreds of thousands of clones listed, 10% to 15% were seen once. Each sorted fraction was over 98% pure. This clonotype was obtained from a man younger than 30 in good health. The sequenced sample was naive CD4+ T cells from blood.

This chain's CDR3 is CASSIDRVQGDTEAFF. In nucleotides, the CDR3 is TGTGCCAGTAGTATAGATCGGGTACAGGGGGACACTGAAGCTTTCTTT. The chain recombines TRBV19 with TRBJ1-1; 8 bases fit TRBD1. The CDR3 covers 16 residues. Germline V CDR1 and CDR2: LNHDA, SQIVND (reference sequence). With 0 bases clipped from V and 3 bases from J, the junction kept 6 bases outside the gene matches.